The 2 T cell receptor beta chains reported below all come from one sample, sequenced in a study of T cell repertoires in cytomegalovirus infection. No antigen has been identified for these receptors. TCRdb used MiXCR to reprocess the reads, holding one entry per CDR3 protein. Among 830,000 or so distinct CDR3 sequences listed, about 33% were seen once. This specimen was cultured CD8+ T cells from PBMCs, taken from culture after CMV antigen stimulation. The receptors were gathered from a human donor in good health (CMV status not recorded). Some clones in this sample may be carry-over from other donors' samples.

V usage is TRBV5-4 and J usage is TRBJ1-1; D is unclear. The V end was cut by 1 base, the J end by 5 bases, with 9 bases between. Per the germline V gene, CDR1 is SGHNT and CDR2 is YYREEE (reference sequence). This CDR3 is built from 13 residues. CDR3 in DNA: TGTGCCAGCAGCTTGTGGTCGGGGACTGAAGCTTTCTTT. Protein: CASSLWSGTEAFF.

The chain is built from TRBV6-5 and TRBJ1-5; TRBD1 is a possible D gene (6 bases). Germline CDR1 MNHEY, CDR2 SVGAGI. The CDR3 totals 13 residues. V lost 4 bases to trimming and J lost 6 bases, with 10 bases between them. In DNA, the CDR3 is TGTGCCAGCAGTTCCGGCAGGGGTCAGCCCCAGCATTTT. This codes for CASSSGRGQPQHF.